The clone carrying this T cell receptor (beta chain) came up many times. The record originates from a study of neurological immune-mediated disorders. The cDNA came from 5'RACE with 10-nucleotide random UMIs. TCRdb itself ran the 5' RACE reads through MiXCR, one entry per CDR3 protein. Of about 62,000 distinct CDR3 sequences in the sample, around 3.8% were seen once. Sequencing was carried out using PBMCs. The sequence was obtained from a woman aged 45-65 years with multiple sclerosis.

The CDR3 coding sequence is TGTGCCAGCAGCCTTCAACCCGGGACGGAGCAGTTCTTC. Its translation is CASSLQPGTEQFF. The chain links TRBV7-8 to TRBJ2-1; D may match TRBD1 or TRBD2 (5 bases each). The CDR3 length is 13 residues. CDR1 and CDR2 from the germline V gene are SGHVS and FQNEAQ. The V end was cut by 5 bases, the J end by 10 bases, with 15 bases between. Combining the CDR3 with reference TRBV7-8 and TRBJ2-1 gives the whole variable domain GAGVSQSPRYKVAKRGQDVALRCDPISGHVSLFWYQQALGQGPEFLTYFQNEAQLDKSGLPSDRFFAERPEGSVSTLKIQRTQQEDSAVYLCASSLQPGTEQFFGPGTRLTVL.